This section outlines one TCR beta chain sequence together with its context. Its antigen is not identified. TCRdb called the reads again in MiXCR, with one record for every CDR3 protein. The data hold about 830,000 distinct CDR3 sequences, with around a third observed a single time. The record originates from a study of T cell repertoires in cytomegalovirus infection. Across the study: Both a matching HLA type and CMV infection were indicated by public TCR beta signatures.

Germline CDR1 and CDR2: MNHEY and SVGAGI. This CDR3 has 17 residues. Trimming pared 2 bases from V and 0 bases from J, leaving 17 bases between. The rearrangement joins TRBV6-5 to TRBJ2-7; the D gene is possibly TRBD1 (6 bases). The material was cultured CD8+ T cells from PBMCs, obtained from culture after CMV antigen stimulation. The source is a human donor in good health (CMV status not recorded). Some clones in this sample may be carry-over from other donors' samples. The CDR3 nucleotides read TGTGCCAGCAGTTACAGTCAGGACAGAACGAGCTCCTACGAGCAGTACGTC. Protein product: CASSYSQDRTSSYEQYV.